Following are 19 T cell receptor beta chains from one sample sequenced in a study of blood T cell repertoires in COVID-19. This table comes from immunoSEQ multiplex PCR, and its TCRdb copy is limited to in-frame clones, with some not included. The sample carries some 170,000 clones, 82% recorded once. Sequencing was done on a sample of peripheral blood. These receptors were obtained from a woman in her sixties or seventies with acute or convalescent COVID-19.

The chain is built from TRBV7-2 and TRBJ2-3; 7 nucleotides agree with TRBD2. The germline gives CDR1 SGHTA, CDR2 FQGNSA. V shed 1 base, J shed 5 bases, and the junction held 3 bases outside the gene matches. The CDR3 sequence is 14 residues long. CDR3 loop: CASSLGSGVDTQYF. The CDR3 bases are TGTGCCAGCAGCTTAGGGAGCGGGGTAGATACGCAGTATTTT.

Written as DNA, the CDR3 is TGTGCCAGCAGCCAAGAGGACTTCGCTGGGTTAGTGAATGAGCAGTTCTTC. This codes for CASSQEDFAGLVNEQFF. The chain employs TRBV14 and TRBJ2-1, with D perhaps matching TRBD2 (5 bases). V was pared by 0 bases and J by 7 bases, with 19 bases between. Germline-derived CDR1 and CDR2 are SGHDN and FVKESK. CDR3 length equals 17 residues. Variable domain in full (rest from reference TRBV14 and TRBJ2-1): EAGVTQFPSHSVIEKGQTVTLRCDPISGHDNLYWYRRVMGKEIKFLLHFVKESKQDESGMPNNRFLAERTGGTYSTLKVQPAELEDSGVYFCASSQEDFAGLVNEQFFGPGTRLTVL.

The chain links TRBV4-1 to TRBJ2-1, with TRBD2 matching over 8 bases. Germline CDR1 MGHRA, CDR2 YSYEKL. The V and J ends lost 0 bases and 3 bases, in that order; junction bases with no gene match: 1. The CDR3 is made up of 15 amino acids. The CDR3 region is CASSQDGTSYNEQFF. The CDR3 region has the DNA TGCGCCAGCAGCCAAGACGGGACTAGCTACAATGAGCAGTTCTTC.

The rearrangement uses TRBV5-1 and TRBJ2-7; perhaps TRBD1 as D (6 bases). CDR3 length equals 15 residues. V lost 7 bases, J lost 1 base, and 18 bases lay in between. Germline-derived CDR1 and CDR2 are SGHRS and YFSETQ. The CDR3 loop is CASREQGWNSYEQYF. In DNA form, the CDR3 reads TGCGCCAGCCGAGAGCAGGGGTGGAATTCCTACGAGCAGTACTTC.

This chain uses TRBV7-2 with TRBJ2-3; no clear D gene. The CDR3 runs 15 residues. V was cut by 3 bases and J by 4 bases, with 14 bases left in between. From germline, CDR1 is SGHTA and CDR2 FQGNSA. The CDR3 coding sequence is TGTGCCAGCAGCTTGGAAGCCAGGCCTTCAGATACGCAGTATTTT. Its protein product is CASSLEARPSDTQYF.

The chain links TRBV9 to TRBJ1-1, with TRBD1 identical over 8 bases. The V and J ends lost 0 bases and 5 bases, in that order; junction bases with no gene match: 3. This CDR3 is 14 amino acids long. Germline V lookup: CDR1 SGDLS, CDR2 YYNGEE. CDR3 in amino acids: CASSVGQGRTEAFF. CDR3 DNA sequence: TGTGCCAGCAGCGTAGGACAGGGGCGGACTGAAGCTTTCTTT. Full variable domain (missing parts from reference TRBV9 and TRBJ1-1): DSGVTQTPKHLITATGQRVTLRCSPRSGDLSVYWYQQSLDQGLQFLIQYYNGEERAKGNILERFSAQQFPDLHSELNLSSLELGDSALYFCASSVGQGRTEAFFGQGTRLTVV.

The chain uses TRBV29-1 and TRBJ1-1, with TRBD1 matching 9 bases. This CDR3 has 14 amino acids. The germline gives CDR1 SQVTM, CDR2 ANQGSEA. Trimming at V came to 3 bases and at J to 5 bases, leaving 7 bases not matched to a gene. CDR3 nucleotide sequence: TGCAGCGTTGATGGGGGACAGGGAGGAACTGAAGCTTTCTTT. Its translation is CSVDGGQGGTEAFF.

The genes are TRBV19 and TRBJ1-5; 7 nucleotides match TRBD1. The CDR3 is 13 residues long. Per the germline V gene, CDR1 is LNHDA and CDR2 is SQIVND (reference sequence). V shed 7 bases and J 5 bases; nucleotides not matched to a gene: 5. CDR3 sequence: CASITGDHQPQHF. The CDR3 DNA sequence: TGTGCCAGTATTACAGGGGATCATCAGCCCCAGCATTTT.

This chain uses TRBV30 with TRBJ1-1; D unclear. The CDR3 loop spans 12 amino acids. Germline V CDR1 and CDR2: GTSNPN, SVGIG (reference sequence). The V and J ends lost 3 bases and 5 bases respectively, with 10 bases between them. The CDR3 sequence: CAWRTRRTEAFF. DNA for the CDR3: TGTGCCTGGAGGACCCGGCGGACTGAAGCTTTCTTT.

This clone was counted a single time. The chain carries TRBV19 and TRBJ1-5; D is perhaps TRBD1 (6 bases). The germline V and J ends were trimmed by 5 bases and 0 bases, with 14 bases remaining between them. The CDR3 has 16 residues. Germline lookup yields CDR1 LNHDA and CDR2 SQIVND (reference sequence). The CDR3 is CASSGTGGYSNQPQHF. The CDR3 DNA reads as TGTGCCAGTAGTGGCACGGGGGGCTATAGCAATCAGCCCCAGCATTTT.

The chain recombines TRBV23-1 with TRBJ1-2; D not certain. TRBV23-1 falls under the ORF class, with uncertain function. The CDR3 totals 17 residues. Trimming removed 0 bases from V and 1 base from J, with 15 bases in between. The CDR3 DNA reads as TGCGCCAGCAGTCAATCTCACAGCATCATACTTAACTATGGCTACACCTTC. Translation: CASSQSHSIILNYGYTF.

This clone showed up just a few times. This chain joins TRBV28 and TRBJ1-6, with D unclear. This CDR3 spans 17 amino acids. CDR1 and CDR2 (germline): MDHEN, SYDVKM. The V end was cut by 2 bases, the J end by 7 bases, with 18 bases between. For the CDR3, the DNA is TGTGCCAGCAGTTTACACAGCCCCTCGCCCCGGAATTCACCCCTCCACTTT. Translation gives CASSLHSPSPRNSPLHF.

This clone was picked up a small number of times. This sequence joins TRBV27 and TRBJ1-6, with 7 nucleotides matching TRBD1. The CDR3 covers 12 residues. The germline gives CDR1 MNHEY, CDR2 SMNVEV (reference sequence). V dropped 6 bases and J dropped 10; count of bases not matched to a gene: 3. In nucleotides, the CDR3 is TGTGCCAGCAGACAGGGGAGGTCACCCCTCCACTTT. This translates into CASRQGRSPLHF.

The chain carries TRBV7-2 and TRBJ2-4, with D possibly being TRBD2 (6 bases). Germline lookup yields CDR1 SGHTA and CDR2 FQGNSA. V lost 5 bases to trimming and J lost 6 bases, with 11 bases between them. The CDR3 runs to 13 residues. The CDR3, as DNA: TGTGCCAGCAGCAATCGCGGGATAAACATTCAGTACTTC. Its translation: CASSNRGINIQYF.

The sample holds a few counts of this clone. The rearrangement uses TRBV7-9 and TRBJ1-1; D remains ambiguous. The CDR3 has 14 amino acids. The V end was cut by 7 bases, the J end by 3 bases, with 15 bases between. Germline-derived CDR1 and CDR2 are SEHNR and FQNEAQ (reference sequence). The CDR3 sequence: CASNPSGVDTEAFF. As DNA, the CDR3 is TGTGCCAGCAACCCCAGTGGAGTTGACACTGAAGCTTTCTTT.

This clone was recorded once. CDR3 amino acids: CAIRPGTGDTGELFF. The CDR3 DNA follows: TGTGCCATCCGCCCCGGGACAGGGGATACCGGGGAGCTGTTTTTT. The chain employs TRBV10-3 and TRBJ2-2, with 10 bases identical to TRBD1. The CDR3 has 15 residues. Germline V CDR1 and CDR2: ENHRY, SYGVKD. V was clipped by 8 bases and J by 5 bases; unmatched bases: 8.

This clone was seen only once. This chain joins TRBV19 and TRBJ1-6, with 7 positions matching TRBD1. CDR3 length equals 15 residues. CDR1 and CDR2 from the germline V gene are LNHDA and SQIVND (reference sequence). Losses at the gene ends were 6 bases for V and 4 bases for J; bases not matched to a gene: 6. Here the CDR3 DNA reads TGTGCCAGTAGCAACCGGGACAGTTATAATTCACCCCTCCACTTT. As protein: CASSNRDSYNSPLHF.

For the CDR3, the DNA is TGTGCCAGCAGTTTAACCGGCAGGGTGGAGACCCAGTACTTC. This codes for CASSLTGRVETQYF. The gene calls are TRBV27 and TRBJ2-5, with D possibly being TRBD1 (5 bases). Germline assignment: CDR1 MNHEY and CDR2 SMNVEV (reference sequence). This CDR3 has 14 amino acids. The ends were cut back, 2 bases at V and 5 bases at J, with 12 bases in the middle.

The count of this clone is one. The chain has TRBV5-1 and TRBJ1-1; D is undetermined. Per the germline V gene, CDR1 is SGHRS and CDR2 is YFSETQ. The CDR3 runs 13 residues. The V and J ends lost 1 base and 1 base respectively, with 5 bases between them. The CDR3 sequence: CASSLLENTEAFF. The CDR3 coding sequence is TGCGCCAGCAGCTTGCTAGAGAACACTGAAGCTTTCTTT.